The next 24 T cell receptor beta chains were all read from a single sample in a study of cytomegalovirus exposure and HLA in healthy donors (dated 2017 in TCRdb). Receptor amplification or capture employed the immunoSEQ multiplex PCR assay. Drawn from immuneACCESS, this table holds only the in-frame rearrangements with V and J called that TCRdb kept. Clones are partly lost; checked studies trace under half to an unresolved V gene and leave the rest unexplained. The sample contains around 250,000 clones, around 90% of them found a single time. Jointly, the top ten make up roughly 0.38% of the sample. Input material: PBMCs. The receptors derive from a woman under 30 in good health and CMV-seronegative.

The CDR3 loop reads CASSPRDTYEQYV. Written as DNA, the CDR3 is TGTGCCAGCAGCCCCCGGGACACCTACGAGCAGTACGTC. The chain combines TRBV14 with TRBJ2-7; a possible D gene is TRBD1 (6 bases). The CDR3 totals 13 residues. From germline, CDR1 is SGHDN and CDR2 FVKESK. Trimming pared 4 bases from V and 2 bases from J, leaving 9 bases between.

The chain carries TRBV1 and TRBJ1-5; the table's D gene call, TRBD1, was not cross checked with the DNA. TRBV1 is annotated as a pseudogene. This CDR3 spans 15 amino acids. In nucleotides, the CDR3 is TGCACCAGCAGCTGGACAGGGGAGGATGGTCAGCCCCAGCATTTT. Residues: CTSSWTGEDGQPQHF.

The chain links TRBV5-4 to TRBJ1-6; 8 bases fit TRBD1. V lost 4 bases to trimming and J lost 7 bases; unmatched junction nucleotides: 10. The CDR3 has 16 residues. The germline V gene has CDR1 SGHNT and CDR2 YYREEE (reference sequence). DNA of the CDR3: TGTGCCAGCAGCCCTGACAGGGGAAGACTAAATTCACCCCTCCACTTT. This gives the protein CASSPDRGRLNSPLHF.

The genes are TRBV10-2 and TRBJ1-6, with TRBD1 matching over 8 bases. The ends lost 7 bases at V and 0 bases at J; junction bases unmatched: 8. CDR1 is WSHSY and CDR2 is SAAADI in the germline V gene. This CDR3 spans 17 amino acids. In DNA, the CDR3 is TGCGCCAGCACAGCCGGACAGGGTAGCTCCTATAATTCACCCCTCCACTTT. It translates to CASTAGQGSSYNSPLHF.

The chain recombines TRBV2 with TRBJ1-5, with 7 bases identical to TRBD1. The CDR3 has 16 amino acids. Germline CDR1 SNHLY, CDR2 FYNNEI. The V segment lost 4 bases and the J segment 4 bases; nucleotides outside the gene matches: 10. In nucleotides, the CDR3 is TGTGCCAGCAGTGCTGACAGGGTAGTGTTGAATCAGCCCCAGCATTTT. Protein: CASSADRVVLNQPQHF.

V is TRBV5-1 and J is TRBJ1-3; D is uncertain. V was shortened by 4 bases and J by 1 base, with 18 bases between the two germline ends. The CDR3 has 17 residues. The germline V gene encodes CDR1 SGHRS and CDR2 YFSETQ. CDR3 region: CASSPRPIDGSGNTIYF. CDR3 nucleotides: TGCGCCAGCAGCCCCCGACCGATCGACGGGTCTGGAAACACCATATATTTT.

The genes are TRBV5-4 and TRBJ2-1, with TRBD2 matching over 8 bases. This CDR3 contains 15 residues. J was trimmed by 9 bases and V by 1 base; bases with no gene match: 9. CDR1 is SGHNT, CDR2 YYREEE, per germline (reference sequence). This chain's CDR3 is CASSLLTSGDGEQFF. CDR3 bases: TGTGCCAGCAGCTTGCTAACTAGCGGAGATGGTGAGCAGTTCTTC. The full variable domain, in which reference TRBV5-4 and TRBJ2-1 provide the parts outside the CDR3, is ETGVTQSPTHLIKTRGQQVTLRCSSQSGHNTVSWYQQALGQGPQFIFQYYREEENGRGNFPPRFSGLQFPNYSSELNVNALELDDSALYLCASSLLTSGDGEQFFGPGTRLTVL.

The gene calls are TRBV9 and TRBJ1-1; 8 nucleotides align to TRBD1. Germline values: CDR1 SGDLS, CDR2 YYNGEE. CDR3 size: 15 residues. Trimming took 0 bases from V and 8 from J; bases not matched to a gene: 9. DNA for the CDR3: TGTGCCAGCAGCGTAGGACAGGGGTTGGACAGCGAAGCTTTCTTT. Translated: CASSVGQGLDSEAFF.

This clone occurred a few times. The gene calls are TRBV27 and TRBJ2-7; 13 bases match TRBD2. This CDR3 contains 14 residues. V dropped 6 bases and J dropped 6; count of bases not matched to a gene: 5. Germline V gene sequence: CDR1 MNHEY, CDR2 SMNVEV (reference sequence). The CDR3 sequence: CASSHGTSGAEQYF. CDR3 sequence (DNA): TGTGCCAGCAGCCACGGGACTAGCGGGGCCGAGCAGTACTTC.

This chain links TRBV10-3 with TRBJ1-1, with 8 positions matching TRBD1. With V trimmed by 5 bases and J by 5 bases, 7 bases remained unmatched. Germline V gene data show CDR1 as ENHRY and CDR2 as SYGVKD. This CDR3 is 14 amino acids long. In nucleotides, the CDR3 is TGTGCCATCAGTCTCAGGGGGCGTGAGACTGAAGCTTTCTTT. It yields the protein CAISLRGRETEAFF.

The chain has TRBV6-6 and TRBJ1-4; 7 bases are a match to TRBD1. Germline CDR1 is MNHNY and CDR2 is SVGAGI (reference sequence). The CDR3 consists of 13 residues. V lost 7 bases, J lost 7 bases, and 6 bases stayed unmatched. The CDR3 reads CASKEQGSEKLFF. DNA of the CDR3: TGTGCCAGCAAAGAACAGGGGAGTGAAAAACTGTTTTTT.

The chain combines TRBV5-4 with TRBJ1-2; a possible D gene is TRBD1 (5 bases). V dropped 0 bases and J dropped 2 bases, with 5 bases sitting between them. The germline V gene encodes CDR1 SGHNT and CDR2 YYREEE (reference sequence). This CDR3 contains 13 residues. The CDR3 coding sequence is TGTGCCAGCAGCTTGGGGGGCAACTATGGCTACACCTTC. Protein product: CASSLGGNYGYTF.

The V and J genes are TRBV4-2 and TRBJ2-2, with D possibly TRBD1 on 5 matching bases. The CDR3 sequence is 17 residues long. V was pared by 1 base and J by 1 base, with 13 bases between. Germline V lookup: CDR1 LGHNA, CDR2 YNFKEQ. DNA of the CDR3: TGTGCCAGCAGCCAAGGGGGATTTAGGGGGAACACCGGGGAGCTGTTTTTT. Protein: CASSQGGFRGNTGELFF.

The J gene is TRBJ2-1, the V gene TRBV2, with 13 bases lining up with TRBD2. Germline V CDR1 and CDR2: SNHLY, FYNNEI. V dropped 5 bases and J dropped 7; count of bases not matched to a gene: 2. The CDR3 has 14 residues. The CDR3 is CASSSTSGGNEQFF. Written as DNA, the CDR3 is TGTGCCAGCAGTTCGACTAGCGGGGGGAATGAGCAGTTCTTC.

The V and J genes are TRBV28 and TRBJ2-6; D is perhaps TRBD1 (5 bases). Trimming left V 5 bases short and J 0 bases short, with 11 bases between. CDR3 size: 16 residues. Germline V lookup: CDR1 MDHEN, CDR2 SYDVKM. The DNA of the CDR3 is TGTGCCAGCAGTCCGCCGACAGTCTCTGGGGCCAACGTCCTGACTTTC. Amino acids: CASSPPTVSGANVLTF.

Here the CDR3 DNA reads TGTGCCAGCAGCCTTTCGGCCAGGGGGAACTACGAGCAGTACTTC. Amino acid sequence: CASSLSARGNYEQYF. The genes are TRBV7-9 and TRBJ2-7; 7 nucleotides agree with TRBD1. This CDR3 has 15 amino acids. The germline V gene encodes CDR1 SEHNR and CDR2 FQNEAQ (reference sequence). Unmatched junction bases numbered 10, after V lost 5 bases and J lost 3 bases.

The V gene is TRBV10-2, the J gene TRBJ1-2; D unresolved. CDR1 is WSHSY, CDR2 SAAADI, per germline. The CDR3 runs 13 residues. The ends were cut back, 4 bases at V and 1 base at J, with 7 bases in the middle. The CDR3: CASSARDNYGYTF. The CDR3 DNA is TGCGCCAGCAGTGCCCGGGATAACTATGGCTACACCTTC.

This sequence joins TRBV29-1 and TRBJ2-7, with TRBD2 as a possible D gene (6 bases). The germline gives CDR1 SQVTM, CDR2 ANQGSEA. CDR3 size: 13 residues. Trimming stripped 4 bases from V and 4 bases from J, with 14 bases between. The CDR3 sequence: CSVVGGSSYEQYF. The CDR3 DNA follows: TGCAGCGTTGTGGGGGGTTCTTCATACGAGCAGTACTTC.

The CDR3 nucleotides read TGCGCCAGCAGCTTCGGGGACAGAATCAATGAGCAGTTCTTC. Translation: CASSFGDRINEQFF. The chain uses TRBV5-1 and TRBJ2-1; 7 nucleotides agree with TRBD1. The V gene's germline CDR1 is SGHRS and CDR2 YFSETQ. The ends lost 2 bases at V and 6 bases at J; junction bases unmatched: 5. This CDR3 is built from 14 residues.

The chain employs TRBV28 and TRBJ2-3, with D perhaps matching TRBD2 (5 bases). V gave up 3 bases and J gave up 0 bases, with 10 bases separating them. CDR3 length equals 15 residues. Germline V lookup: CDR1 MDHEN, CDR2 SYDVKM. This CDR3 reads CASSLPGSSTDTQYF. CDR3 DNA sequence: TGTGCCAGCAGTTTGCCGGGATCTAGCACAGATACGCAGTATTTT.

The rearrangement joins TRBV19 to TRBJ1-5; D remains unclear. The CDR3 runs to 14 residues. CDR1 is LNHDA and CDR2 is SQIVND in the germline V gene (reference sequence). Between the trimmed V and J ends, which lost 7 bases and 2 bases, there was a span of 12 bases. CDR3 DNA sequence: TGTGCCAGTACCCCCCCGGAGGGCAATCAGCCCCAGCATTTT. It specifies CASTPPEGNQPQHF. The variable domain in full, completed from reference TRBV19 and TRBJ1-5, reads DGGITQSPKYLFRKEGQNVTLSCEQNLNHDAMYWYRQDPGQGLRLIYYSQIVNDFQKGDIAEGYSVSREKKESFPLTVTSAQKNPTAFYLCASTPPEGNQPQHFGDGTRLSIL.

The chain links TRBV28 to TRBJ2-5; 8 nucleotides match TRBD2. The ends lost 4 bases at V and 2 bases at J; junction bases unmatched: 9. The CDR3 consists of 16 residues. Looked up from germline, CDR1 is MDHEN and CDR2 is SYDVKM. Here the CDR3 reads CASSSGDAGGQETQYF. DNA of the CDR3: TGTGCCAGCAGTTCCGGGGACGCGGGGGGACAAGAGACCCAGTACTTC.

In this sample, this clone turned up once. The rearrangement uses TRBV10-3 and TRBJ1-3, with 7 nucleotides matching TRBD1. The CDR3 sequence is 18 residues long. Germline V gives CDR1 ENHRY, CDR2 SYGVKD. Germline trimming cut 11 bases from V and 0 bases from J; bases unmatched to any gene: 19. The CDR3 region is CAASDRPGQPSSGNTIYF. The CDR3, as DNA: TGTGCCGCCAGCGATCGACCGGGACAGCCAAGCTCTGGAAACACCATATATTTT.

This chain joins TRBV28 and TRBJ2-5, with D uncertain. The CDR3 totals 15 residues. With 0 bases removed from V and 4 bases from J, the gap between germline ends came to 12 bases. Germline CDR1 and CDR2: MDHEN and SYDVKM. In nucleotides, the CDR3 is TGTGCCAGCAGTTTATGGGGCAACCTGAGAGAGACCCAGTACTTC. It encodes CASSLWGNLRETQYF.